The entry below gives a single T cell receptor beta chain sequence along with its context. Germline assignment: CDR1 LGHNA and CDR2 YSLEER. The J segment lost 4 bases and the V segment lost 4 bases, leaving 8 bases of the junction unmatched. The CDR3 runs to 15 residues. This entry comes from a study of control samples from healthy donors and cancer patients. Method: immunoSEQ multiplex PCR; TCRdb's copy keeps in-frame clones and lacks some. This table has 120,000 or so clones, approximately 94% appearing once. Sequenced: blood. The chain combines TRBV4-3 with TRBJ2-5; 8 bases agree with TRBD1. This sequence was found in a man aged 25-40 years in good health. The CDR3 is CASSRTWTGRETQYF. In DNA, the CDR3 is TGCGCCAGCAGCCGCACCTGGACAGGGAGAGAGACCCAGTACTTC.